This T cell receptor beta chain was captured in a study of circulating and synovial CD4+ cells in juvenile arthritis. Broader study findings: Compared with bulk blood, circulating pathogenic-like lymphocytes shared substantially more CDR3 sequences with synovial T cells. Bulk blood CD4 repertoires were more diverse than these. CPL versus bulk CD4 samples: T cell genome counts differed by at least an order of magnitude.

The V segment lost 3 bases and the J segment 2 bases; nucleotides outside the gene matches: 5. CDR3 length equals 15 residues. Germline CDR1 and CDR2: MGHRA and YSYEKL. Samples derive from patients with active juvenile idiopathic arthritis. Notes on this clone: Its specificity is unknown.

Method: immunoSEQ multiplex PCR; TCRdb's copy keeps in-frame clones and lacks some. In the table there are about 3,200 clones, more than 65% of which are singletons. The sequenced sample was CD4+ T cells from synovial fluid. This TCR came from a human donor with juvenile idiopathic arthritis. V is TRBV4-1 and J is TRBJ2-7; 9 nucleotides line up with TRBD1. The CDR3 loop reads CASSQPGQGAYEQYF. In nucleotides, the CDR3 is TGCGCCAGCAGCCAGCCGGGACAGGGTGCCTACGAGCAGTACTTC.